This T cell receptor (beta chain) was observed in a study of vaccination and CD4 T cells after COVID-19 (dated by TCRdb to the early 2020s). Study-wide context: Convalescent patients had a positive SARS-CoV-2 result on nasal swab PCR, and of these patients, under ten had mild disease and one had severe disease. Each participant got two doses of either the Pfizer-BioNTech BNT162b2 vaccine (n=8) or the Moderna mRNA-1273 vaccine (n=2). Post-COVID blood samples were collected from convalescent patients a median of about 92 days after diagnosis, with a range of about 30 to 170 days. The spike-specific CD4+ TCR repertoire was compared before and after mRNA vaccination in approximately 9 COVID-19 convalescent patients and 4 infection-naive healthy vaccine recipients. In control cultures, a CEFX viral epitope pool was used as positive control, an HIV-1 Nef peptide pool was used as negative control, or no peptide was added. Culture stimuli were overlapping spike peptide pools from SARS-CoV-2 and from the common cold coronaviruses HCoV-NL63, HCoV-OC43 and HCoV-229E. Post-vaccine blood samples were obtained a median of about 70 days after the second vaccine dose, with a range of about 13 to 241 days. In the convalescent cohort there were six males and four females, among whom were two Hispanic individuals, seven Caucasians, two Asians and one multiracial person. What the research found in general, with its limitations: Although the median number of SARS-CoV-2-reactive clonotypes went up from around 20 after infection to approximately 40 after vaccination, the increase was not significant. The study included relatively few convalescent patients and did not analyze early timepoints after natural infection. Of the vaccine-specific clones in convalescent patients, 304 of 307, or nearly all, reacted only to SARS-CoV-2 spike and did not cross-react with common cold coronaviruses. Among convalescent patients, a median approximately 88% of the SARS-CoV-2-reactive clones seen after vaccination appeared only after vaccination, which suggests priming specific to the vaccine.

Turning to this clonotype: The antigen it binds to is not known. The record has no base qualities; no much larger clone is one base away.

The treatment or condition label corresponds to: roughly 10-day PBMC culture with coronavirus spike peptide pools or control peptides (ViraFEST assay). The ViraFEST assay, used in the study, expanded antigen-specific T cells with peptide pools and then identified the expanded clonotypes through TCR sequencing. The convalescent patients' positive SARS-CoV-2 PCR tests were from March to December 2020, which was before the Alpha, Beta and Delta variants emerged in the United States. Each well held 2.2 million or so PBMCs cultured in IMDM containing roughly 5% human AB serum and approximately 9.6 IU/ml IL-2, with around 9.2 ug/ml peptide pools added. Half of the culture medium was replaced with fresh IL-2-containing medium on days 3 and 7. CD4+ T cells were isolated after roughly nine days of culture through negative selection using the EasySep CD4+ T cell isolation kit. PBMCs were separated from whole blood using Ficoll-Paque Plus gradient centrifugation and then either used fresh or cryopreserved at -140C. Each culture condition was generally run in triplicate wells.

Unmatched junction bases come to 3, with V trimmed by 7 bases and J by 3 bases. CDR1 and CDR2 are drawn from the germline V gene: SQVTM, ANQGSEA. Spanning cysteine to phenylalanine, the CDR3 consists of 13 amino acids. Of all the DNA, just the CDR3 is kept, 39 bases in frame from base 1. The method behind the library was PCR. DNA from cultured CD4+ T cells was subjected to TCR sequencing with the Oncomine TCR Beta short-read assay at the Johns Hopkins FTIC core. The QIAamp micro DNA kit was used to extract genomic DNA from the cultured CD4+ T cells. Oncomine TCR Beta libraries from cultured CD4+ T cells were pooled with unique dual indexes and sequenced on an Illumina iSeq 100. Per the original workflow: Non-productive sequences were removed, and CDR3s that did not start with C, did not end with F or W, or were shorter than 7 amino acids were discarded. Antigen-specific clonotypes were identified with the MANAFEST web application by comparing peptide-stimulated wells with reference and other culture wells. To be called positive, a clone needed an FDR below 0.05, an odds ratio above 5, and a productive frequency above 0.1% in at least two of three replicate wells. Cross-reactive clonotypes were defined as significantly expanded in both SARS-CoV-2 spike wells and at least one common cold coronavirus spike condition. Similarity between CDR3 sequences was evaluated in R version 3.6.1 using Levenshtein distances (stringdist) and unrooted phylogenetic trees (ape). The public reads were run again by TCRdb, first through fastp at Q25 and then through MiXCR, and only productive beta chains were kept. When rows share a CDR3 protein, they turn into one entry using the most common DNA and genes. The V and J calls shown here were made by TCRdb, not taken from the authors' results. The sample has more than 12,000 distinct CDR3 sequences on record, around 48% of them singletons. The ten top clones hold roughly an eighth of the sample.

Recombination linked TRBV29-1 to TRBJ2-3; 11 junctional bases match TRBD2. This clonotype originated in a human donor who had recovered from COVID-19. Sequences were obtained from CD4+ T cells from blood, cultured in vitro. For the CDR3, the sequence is CSGSSGRTDTQYF. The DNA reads TGCAGCGGTTCTAGCGGGAGGACAGATACGCAGTATTTT.